Sequencing of this T cell receptor (beta chain) was carried out in a study of glioma-infiltrating T cells. General observations from the study: Very few CDR3 sequences were shared between tissue and blood. Gliomas, especially low-grade, showed above-expected tissue-blood divergence; non-neoplastic patients showed below.

The iRepertoire nested amplicon-rescue multiplex PCR amplified TCR alpha and beta CDR3s from RNA. For one-step reverse transcription and amplification, about 85-400 ng of tissue mRNA or PBMC total RNA was used. TCRdb re-analysed the multiplex PCR reads in MiXCR, keeping a single row per CDR3 protein. The table shows 84,000 or so distinct CDR3 sequences, with 20% to 25% occurring only once. Trimming cost V 5 bases and J 0 bases, with 13 bases left between them. Germline assignment: CDR1 SGHTA and CDR2 FQGNSA. The CDR3 is made up of 15 amino acids. This clonotype was seen at least ten times. Its antigen is as yet unknown.

The sample taken for sequencing was glioma tissue, nonneoplastic brain tissue, or PBMCs (not recorded which). This clonotype was obtained from a human donor with low-grade glioma or glioblastoma, undergoing nonglioma brain surgery, or in good health (not recorded which). This chain links TRBV7-2 with TRBJ1-1; D is possibly TRBD1 (6 bases). CDR3 bases: TGTGCCAGCAGCACGGACAGCACCATGAACACTGAAGCTTTCTTT. It specifies CASSTDSTMNTEAFF.